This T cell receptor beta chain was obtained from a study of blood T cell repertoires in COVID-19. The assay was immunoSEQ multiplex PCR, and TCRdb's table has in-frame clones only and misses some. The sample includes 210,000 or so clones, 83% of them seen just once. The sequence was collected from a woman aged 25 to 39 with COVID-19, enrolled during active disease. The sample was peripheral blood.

This CDR3 reads CASSESTGGERPNYGYTF. The DNA of the CDR3 is TGTGCCAGCAGCGAGTCGACAGGGGGCGAAAGACCTAACTATGGCTACACCTTC. The chain has TRBV9 and TRBJ1-2; 10 nucleotides line up with TRBD1. With V trimmed by 3 bases and J by 0 bases, 11 bases remained unmatched. Germline V gene lookup returns CDR1 SGDLS and CDR2 YYNGEE. CDR3 length equals 18 residues.